The T cell receptor beta chain described here comes from a study of shared clonotypes between healthy human individuals. Study results and limitations: Owing to a small donor count, the genetic and exposure-history diversity represented was limited.

This clone occurred once. Its antigen is currently unknown. Donors were Caucasian adults residing in Nashville, Tennessee, USA. The study separated CD4+ cells into CD45RA+ naive and CD45RA-negative memory subsets. The CDR3 covers 15 residues. The V segment lost 4 bases and the J segment 0 bases; nucleotides outside the gene matches: 5. The germline V gene has CDR1 SNHLY and CDR2 FYNNEI. TCRdb's copy holds only in-frame clones and misses some; the assay was immunoSEQ multiplex PCR. The sample shows approximately 1.1 million clones, 70% to 80% of them seen only once. Material: memory CD4+ T cells from PBMCs. Described subset: CD45RA-negative fraction. V is TRBV2 and J is TRBJ2-7, with 8 bases fitting TRBD2. The source is a young man in good health. Some clones in this sample may be carry-over from other donors' samples. CDR3 loop: CASSGIAGPSYEQYF. CDR3 sequence (DNA): TGTGCCAGCAGTGGAATAGCGGGGCCCTCCTACGAGCAGTACTTC.